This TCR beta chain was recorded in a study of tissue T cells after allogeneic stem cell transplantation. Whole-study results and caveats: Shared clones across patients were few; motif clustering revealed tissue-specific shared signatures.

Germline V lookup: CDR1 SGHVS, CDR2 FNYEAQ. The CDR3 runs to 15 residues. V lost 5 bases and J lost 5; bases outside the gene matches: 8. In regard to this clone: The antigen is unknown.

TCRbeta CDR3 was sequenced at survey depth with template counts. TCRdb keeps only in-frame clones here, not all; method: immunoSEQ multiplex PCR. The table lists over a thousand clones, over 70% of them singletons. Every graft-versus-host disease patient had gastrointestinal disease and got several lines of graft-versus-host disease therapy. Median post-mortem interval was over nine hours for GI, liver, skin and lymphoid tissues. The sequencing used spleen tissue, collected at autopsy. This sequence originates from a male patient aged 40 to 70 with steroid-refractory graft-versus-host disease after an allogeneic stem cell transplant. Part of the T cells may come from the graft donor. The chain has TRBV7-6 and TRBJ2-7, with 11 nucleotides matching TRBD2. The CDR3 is CASSVTSGGLNEQYF. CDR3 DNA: TGTGCCAGCAGCGTTACTAGCGGGGGCTTGAACGAGCAGTACTTC.